The T cell receptor (beta chain) described here comes from a study of T cells in Graves' hyperthyroidism and ophthalmopathy. Study-wide context: Sampling of peripheral blood happened at initial diagnosis, prior to any treatment.

J gave up 5 bases and V 3 bases, and 8 bases lay outside the gene matches. Germline V gene sequence: CDR1 SGHTS, CDR2 YDEGEE. There are 15 residues in the CDR3. Researchers amplified the TCR beta CDR3 regions from RNA transcripts. In the first-round RT-PCR of the TCR CDR3, the HTBI primer set was used. TCRdb ran MiXCR on the multiplex PCR reads and lists one entry per CDR3 protein. The sample records about 610,000 distinct CDR3 sequences, roughly a sixth being singletons. Clinical Activity Scores of at least 3, NOSPECS grades of at least 4 and durations under 3 months characterized ophthalmopathy patients. Study-wide points: Most thyroid clonotypes with frequency above 0.001 were detected in blood. The model identified upcoming ophthalmopathy a median roughly 6 months ahead of onset.

With regard to this clonotype: Its antigen is currently unknown.

The V call is TRBV5-8, the J call TRBJ1-1; TRBD1 matches at 9 bases. The TCR comes from a woman aged 40 to 50 with Graves' ophthalmopathy. Sequenced sample: blood. The CDR3: CASSSGQGTRTEAFF. CDR3 coding DNA: TGTGCCAGCAGCTCGGGACAGGGAACGAGGACTGAAGCTTTCTTT.